Below are 8 T cell receptor beta chains sequenced from a single sample in a study of cytomegalovirus exposure and HLA in healthy donors. TCRdb's table, derived via immunoSEQ multiplex PCR, lists solely in-frame clones and lacks some. Among 99,000 or so clones listed, about 86% were seen once. The sample comprised PBMCs. All receptors come from a woman in her late teens or twenties in good health and CMV-seropositive.

The chain carries TRBV27 and TRBJ2-5; 8 bases line up with TRBD1. Germline V CDR1 and CDR2: MNHEY, SMNVEV (reference sequence). CDR3 length: 13 residues. Unmatched junction bases numbered 5, after V lost 6 bases and J lost 5 bases. Here the CDR3 reads CASSTDRVETQYF. The CDR3 DNA reads as TGTGCCAGCAGCACGGACAGGGTGGAGACCCAGTACTTC.

V usage is TRBV6-6 and J usage is TRBJ2-5; a possible D gene is TRBD2 (5 bases). Trimming left V 0 bases short and J 3 bases short, with 14 bases between. The germline gives CDR1 MNHNY, CDR2 SVGAGI (reference sequence). The CDR3 is 16 residues long. The CDR3 DNA reads TGTGCCAGCAGTTACTCGAGGGTGGGTGGAGAAGAGACCCAGTACTTC. The encoded protein is CASSYSRVGGEETQYF.

This chain connects TRBV9 to TRBJ1-1; 7 bases agree with TRBD1. The J segment lost 4 bases and the V segment lost 6 bases, leaving 12 bases of the junction unmatched. This CDR3 comprises 15 residues. From germline, CDR1 is SGDLS and CDR2 YYNGEE. CDR3 amino acids: CASTSPTGFGTEAFF. CDR3 coding DNA: TGTGCCAGCACCTCGCCGACAGGGTTTGGCACTGAAGCTTTCTTT. The variable domain in full, with the rest retrieved from reference TRBV9 and TRBJ1-1, is DSGVTQTPKHLITATGQRVTLRCSPRSGDLSVYWYQQSLDQGLQFLIQYYNGEERAKGNILERFSAQQFPDLHSELNLSSLELGDSALYFCASTSPTGFGTEAFFGQGTRLTVV.

The chain is built from TRBV11-3 and TRBJ2-7, with D possibly TRBD1 on 6 matching bases. Germline loops: CDR1 SGHNT, CDR2 YENEEA. This CDR3 has 13 amino acids. Trimming left V 3 bases short and J 4 bases short, with 10 bases between. CDR3 loop: CASSFSGEYEQYF. The CDR3 region has the DNA TGTGCCAGCAGCTTCTCAGGGGAGTACGAGCAGTACTTC.

This clone was detected only a few times. The V and J genes are TRBV18 and TRBJ1-2, with 7 nucleotides matching TRBD1. V gave up 0 bases and J gave up 8 bases; unmatched junction bases: 6. Per germline, CDR1 KGHSH and CDR2 LQKENI. This CDR3 has 14 amino acids. The CDR3 sequence is CASSPPVTGNGYTF. The CDR3 nucleotides are TGTGCCAGCTCACCACCCGTGACAGGGAACGGCTACACCTTC.

This chain joins TRBV6-1 and TRBJ1-1; D remains unclear. Germline CDR1 is MNHNS and CDR2 is SASEGT. V dropped 6 bases and J dropped 3 bases, with 17 bases sitting between them. The CDR3 is 15 residues long. CDR3 residues: CASRILGQRDTEAFF. CDR3 DNA sequence: TGTGCCAGCAGGATACTGGGTCAGAGGGACACTGAAGCTTTCTTT.

This chain uses TRBV28 with TRBJ1-1; D call uncertain. V lost 2 bases, J lost 1 base, and 5 bases lay in between. Germline V gene lookup returns CDR1 MDHEN and CDR2 SYDVKM. CDR3 length: 13 amino acids. CDR3 in amino acids: CASSLGQNTEAFF. CDR3 sequence (DNA): TGTGCCAGCAGTTTAGGGCAGAACACTGAAGCTTTCTTT.

J is TRBJ2-1 and V is TRBV5-1; 9 nucleotides align to TRBD1. Germline CDR1 SGHRS, CDR2 YFSETQ. After removal of 3 bases from V and 8 bases from J, the junction contained 15 bases not matched to a gene. The CDR3 loop spans 17 amino acids. This chain's CDR3 is CASSSPAGTGRVDEQFF. CDR3 sequence (DNA): TGCGCCAGCAGCTCCCCAGCCGGGACAGGGAGGGTGGATGAGCAGTTCTTC.